These 28 T cell receptor beta chains were all obtained from the same sample, sequenced in a study of cytomegalovirus exposure and HLA in healthy donors. The study ran its PCR with 60 Vbeta and 13 Jbeta primers. The method was immunoSEQ multiplex PCR; TCRdb's version includes in-frame clones alone and lacks a portion of them. The sample carries around 280,000 clones, roughly 89% recorded once. Sequencing was carried out using PBMCs. These receptors were taken from a woman under 30 in good health and CMV-seronegative.

The rearrangement uses TRBV5-3 and TRBJ2-2, with TRBD2 matching over 8 bases. TRBV5-3 is recorded as an ORF, its role being uncertain. The CDR3 spans 15 residues. The ends lost 4 bases at V and 3 bases at J; junction bases unmatched: 5. CDR3 residues: CARSGRGDHTGELFF. The CDR3 bases are TGTGCCAGAAGCGGGCGGGGGGACCACACCGGGGAGCTGTTTTTT.

The V call is TRBV5-6, the J call TRBJ2-3; TRBD2 is a possible D gene (6 bases). This CDR3 contains 16 residues. Germline CDR1 reads SGHDT; CDR2 reads YYEEEE. V shed 6 bases and J shed 6 bases, with 23 bases lying between them. In DNA form, the CDR3 reads TGTGCCAGCAACTACAAAACTAGCCTTTATGCGGATACGCAGTATTTT. Translating it yields CASNYKTSLYADTQYF. The whole variable domain, filled in from reference TRBV5-6 and TRBJ2-3, reads DAGVTQSPTHLIKTRGQQVTLRCSPKSGHDTVSWYQQALGQGPQFIFQYYEEEERQRGNFPDRFSGHQFPNYSSELNVNALLLGDSALYLCASNYKTSLYADTQYFGPGTRLTVL.

The CDR3 DNA is TGTGCCAGCAGTCAAGCGGGGGGAACAGATACGCAGTATTTT. It is translated as CASSQAGGTDTQYF. V and J are TRBV27 and TRBJ2-3, with 9 bases lining up with TRBD2. This CDR3 region has 14 residues. The V gene's germline CDR1 is MNHEY and CDR2 SMNVEV (reference sequence). With V trimmed by 5 bases and J by 3 bases, 3 bases remained unmatched.

The chain carries TRBV5-6 and TRBJ2-3; no clear D. This CDR3 is 13 amino acids long. Germline assignment: CDR1 SGHDT and CDR2 YYEEEE. The V and J ends lost 4 bases and 4 bases respectively, with 10 bases between them. CDR3 region: CASSPTRADTQYF. The CDR3 bases are TGTGCCAGCAGCCCCACTCGTGCAGATACGCAGTATTTT.

V is TRBV11-3 and J is TRBJ1-1; D call uncertain. The germline gives CDR1 SGHNT, CDR2 YENEEA. The CDR3 sequence is 13 residues long. V lost 3 bases and J 1 base, leaving 6 bases between the germline ends. CDR3 protein: CASSFGENTEAFF. The CDR3 nucleotides read TGTGCCAGCAGCTTCGGGGAGAACACTGAAGCTTTCTTT.

The chain has TRBV19 and TRBJ1-2; no definite D call. Germline V gene sequence: CDR1 LNHDA, CDR2 SQIVND (reference sequence). This CDR3 spans 12 amino acids. V was shortened by 3 bases and J by 2 bases, with 4 bases between the two germline ends. As DNA, the CDR3 is TGTGCCAGTAGTATGCAGAACTATGGCTACACCTTC. Translated: CASSMQNYGYTF.

The rearrangement uses TRBV5-4 and TRBJ2-5; D possibly corresponds to TRBD2 (7 bases). The V and J ends lost 0 bases and 5 bases respectively, with 14 bases between them. The CDR3 has 15 amino acids. Germline lookup yields CDR1 SGHNT and CDR2 YYREEE (reference sequence). The CDR3 DNA reads as TGTGCCAGCAGCTTGGGGGGGGGCGCGGGGGAGACCCAGTACTTC. Protein product: CASSLGGGAGETQYF.

J is TRBJ2-5 and V is TRBV6-1; the D is unclear. This CDR3 comprises 16 residues. V dropped 1 base and J dropped 0 bases, with 12 bases sitting between them. The germline gives CDR1 MNHNS, CDR2 SASEGT. The CDR3 DNA reads as TGTGCCAGCAGTGAAGGGGCAGGTCTAAACCAAGAGACCCAGTACTTC. This codes for CASSEGAGLNQETQYF.

This sequence joins TRBV18 and TRBJ2-3, with TRBD2 matching 12 bases. From germline, CDR1 is KGHSH and CDR2 LQKENI. This CDR3 is built from 16 residues. Trimming removed 6 bases from V and 5 bases from J; junction bases left unmatched: 9. The CDR3: CASSLWTSGERDTQYF. In nucleotides, the CDR3 is TGTGCCAGCTCCCTTTGGACTAGCGGGGAGCGAGATACGCAGTATTTT.

The chain has TRBV9 and TRBJ1-2, with D possibly TRBD1 on 5 matching bases. This CDR3 spans 15 amino acids. The germline CDR1 and CDR2 sequences are SGDLS and YYNGEE. With 3 bases removed from V and 7 bases from J, the gap between germline ends came to 19 bases. This chain's CDR3 is CASSGQPPIPFGYTF. In DNA form, the CDR3 reads TGTGCCAGCAGCGGACAGCCCCCGATTCCCTTTGGCTACACCTTC.

This clone was counted a few times. V usage is TRBV14 and J usage is TRBJ1-6, with D possibly TRBD1 on 6 matching bases. Trimming pared 1 base from V and 10 bases from J, leaving 8 bases between. Germline V gene data show CDR1 as SGHDN and CDR2 as FVKESK. The CDR3 is 13 amino acids. The CDR3 loop reads CASSQVGGSPLHF. In DNA form, the CDR3 reads TGTGCCAGCAGCCAAGTAGGGGGATCACCCCTCCACTTT.

The chain joins TRBV5-1 to TRBJ2-7; 11 nucleotides align to TRBD1. The CDR3 sequence is 16 residues long. V was pared by 4 bases and J by 3 bases, with 9 bases of the junction left unmatched. Germline V lookup: CDR1 SGHRS, CDR2 YFSETQ. For the CDR3, the DNA is TGCGCCAGCAGCGGAGGACAGGGGGCATCACACTACGAGCAGTACTTC. This gives the protein CASSGGQGASHYEQYF.

This chain joins TRBV7-6 and TRBJ1-2, with TRBD1 matching 8 bases. Germline V gene data show CDR1 as SGHVS and CDR2 as FNYEAQ. The CDR3 spans 16 residues. V gave up 6 bases and J gave up 6 bases; unmatched junction bases: 15. CDR3 coding DNA: TGTGCCAGCAGTTTCACTGGGACAGGCCCGTGGGATGGCTACACCTTC. This encodes CASSFTGTGPWDGYTF.

V is TRBV7-9 and J is TRBJ2-7, with TRBD2 matching over 11 bases. CDR1 and CDR2 (germline): SEHNR, FQNEAQ (reference sequence). Germline trimming cut 6 bases from V and 6 bases from J; bases unmatched to any gene: 7. This CDR3 is built from 14 residues. The CDR3 DNA follows: TGTGCCAGCAGTCTTAGCGGGGGGGCTCGCGAGCAGTACTTC. Protein: CASSLSGGAREQYF.

This clone was counted a single time. This sequence joins TRBV10-3 and TRBJ2-2; 12 bases agree with TRBD2. V shed 7 bases, J shed 5 bases, and the junction held 2 bases outside the gene matches. Germline assignment: CDR1 ENHRY and CDR2 SYGVKD. There are 14 residues in the CDR3. CDR3 nucleotides: TGTGCCATCAAAGGGACTAGCGGGACCGGGGAGCTGTTTTTT. It translates to CAIKGTSGTGELFF.

This rearrangement joins TRBV2 to TRBJ2-1; weak D call: TRBD2 (5 bases). This CDR3 comprises 13 residues. The germline V and J ends were trimmed by 8 bases and 7 bases, with 15 bases remaining between them. Germline CDR1 and CDR2: SNHLY and FYNNEI. The CDR3 sequence: CASGVLDWNEQFF. The CDR3 DNA reads as TGTGCCAGCGGAGTACTAGACTGGAATGAGCAGTTCTTC.

Here the CDR3 reads CASSPIAGTALMNTEAFF. DNA of the CDR3: TGTGCCAGCTCACCGATTGCCGGGACAGCCCTTATGAACACTGAAGCTTTCTTT. The chain has TRBV18 and TRBJ1-1, with 7 bases fitting TRBD1. V was pared by 3 bases and J by 0 bases, with 13 bases of the junction left unmatched. Germline CDR1 and CDR2: KGHSH and LQKENI. The CDR3 contains 18 residues.

The chain combines TRBV10-1 with TRBJ2-3, with TRBD2 identical over 12 bases. Trimming removed 0 bases from V and 3 bases from J; junction bases left unmatched: 1. The CDR3 loop spans 16 amino acids. Germline lookup yields CDR1 WNHNN and CDR2 SYGVQD (reference sequence). The CDR3 coding sequence is TGCGCCAGCAGTGAGTCCCTAGCGGGGGGGACAGATACGCAGTATTTT. Translating gives CASSESLAGGTDTQYF.

The rearrangement joins TRBV28 to TRBJ1-2; no firm D call. CDR1 and CDR2 from the germline V gene are MDHEN and SYDVKM. V was pared by 2 bases and J by 2 bases, with 6 bases between. The CDR3 spans 13 residues. The CDR3 coding sequence is TGTGCCAGCAGTTTACGCCAGAACTATGGCTACACCTTC. It is translated as CASSLRQNYGYTF.

This chain links TRBV30 with TRBJ1-2, with D hard to call. CDR1 and CDR2 (germline): GTSNPN, SVGIG (reference sequence). V was cut by 0 bases and J by 5 bases, with 4 bases left in between. The CDR3 loop spans 11 amino acids. CDR3 protein: CAWSVRYGYTF. The DNA for the CDR3 is TGTGCCTGGAGTGTTCGGTATGGCTACACCTTC.

The gene calls are TRBV25-1 and TRBJ2-2; D is unclear. CDR1 is MGHDK, CDR2 SYGVNS, per germline. Trimming removed 3 bases at V and 1 base at J, with 3 bases between. The length of the CDR3 is 13 residues. This CDR3 is CASSDKNTGELFF. The CDR3, as DNA: TGTGCCAGCAGTGATAAGAACACCGGGGAGCTGTTTTTT.

This clone came up once. The V and J genes are TRBV27 and TRBJ1-4, with TRBD1 matching over 9 bases. The CDR3 has 20 amino acids. Unmatched junction bases numbered 16, after V lost 4 bases and J lost 1 base. Germline CDR1 is MNHEY and CDR2 is SMNVEV (reference sequence). The CDR3 coding sequence is TGTGCCAGCAGTTACGGCCCTGGACAGGGGCTTCGCCGAACTAATGAAAAACTGTTTTTT. It is translated as CASSYGPGQGLRRTNEKLFF.

This chain uses TRBV11-2 with TRBJ2-1; TRBD2 might be the D (5 bases). CDR3 length: 15 residues. With 0 bases removed from V and 10 bases from J, the gap between germline ends came to 16 bases. Germline V gene data show CDR1 as SGHAT and CDR2 as FQNNGV. The CDR3 reads CASSLERLSQVEQFF. The CDR3 DNA reads TGTGCCAGCAGCTTAGAGAGACTAAGTCAGGTAGAGCAGTTCTTC. Variable domain in full (rest from reference TRBV11-2 and TRBJ2-1): EAGVAQSPRYKIIEKRQSVAFWCNPISGHATLYWYQQILGQGPKLLIQFQNNGVVDDSQLPKDRFSAERLKGVDSTLKIQPAKLEDSAVYLCASSLERLSQVEQFFGPGTRLTVL.

This clone showed up just a few times. The chain recombines TRBV10-3 with TRBJ2-7; TRBD2 might be the D (6 bases). The V gene lost 3 bases and the J gene lost 3 bases, with 21 bases spanning the gap. Germline loops: CDR1 ENHRY, CDR2 SYGVKD. The CDR3 extends over 17 amino acids. The chain's CDR3 is CAISDSDRDGGFYEQYF. For the CDR3, the DNA is TGTGCCATCAGTGACTCGGACCGGGACGGGGGTTTCTACGAGCAGTACTTC.

This chain connects TRBV5-1 to TRBJ2-1; tentatively, D is TRBD1 (6 bases). The CDR3 has 14 residues. The ends were cut back, 0 bases at V and 8 bases at J, with 12 bases in the middle. In germline, CDR1 is SGHRS, CDR2 YFSETQ. The CDR3 bases are TGCGCCAGCAGCTTGGCGACAGGTGGTGATGAGCAGTTCTTC. It yields the protein CASSLATGGDEQFF.

The rearrangement joins TRBV6-4 to TRBJ2-3; possibly TRBD1 for D (6 bases). Per germline, CDR1 MRHNA and CDR2 SNTAGT. The ends were cut back, 5 bases at V and 5 bases at J, with 14 bases in the middle. The CDR3 length is 14 residues. CDR3 loop: CASSKGDLGDTQYF. CDR3 bases: TGTGCCAGCAGTAAGGGGGACCTCGGAGATACGCAGTATTTT.

The chain is built from TRBV30 and TRBJ2-1, with D possibly being TRBD1 (6 bases). The CDR3 runs 15 residues. V was cut by 2 bases and J by 9 bases, with 20 bases left in between. Germline values: CDR1 GTSNPN, CDR2 SVGIG (reference sequence). CDR3 bases: TGTGCCTGGAGTTTCGGCTCAGGGGCCCCCGGTGAGCAGTTCTTC. As protein: CAWSFGSGAPGEQFF. The complete variable domain, with remaining parts taken from reference TRBV30 and TRBJ2-1, reads SQTIHQWPATLVQPVGSPLSLECTVEGTSNPNLYWYRQAAGRGLQLLFYSVGIGQISSEVPQNLSASRPQDRQFILSSKKLLLSDSGFYLCAWSFGSGAPGEQFFGPGTRLTVL.

The genes are TRBV5-4 and TRBJ2-7; TRBD1 agrees at 12 bases. This CDR3 is built from 16 residues. The germline V gene has CDR1 SGHNT and CDR2 YYREEE (reference sequence). J gave up 6 bases and V 3 bases, and 10 bases lay outside the gene matches. CDR3 residues: CASSSFAGTGGAEQYF. The CDR3 nucleotides read TGTGCCAGCAGCTCATTTGCCGGGACAGGGGGCGCCGAGCAGTACTTC.